The present TCR beta chain was sequenced within a study of low-dose radiotherapy and immunotherapy resistance in tumors. Study background: Each fraction given to Cohort 2 every two weeks delivered 1 Gy, and the total reached 13 Gy over 26 weeks.

There are many counts of this clonotype. TRAV- and TRBV-specific primers were used for first-strand cDNA, which covered alpha and beta chains. Over approximately 19 PCR cycles, TCRs were amplified from a constant-region primer and V-primer adapter. mRNA that had been isolated underwent amplification through in vitro transcription. TCRdb re-called the reads through MiXCR, storing one row per CDR3 protein. The table records tens of thousands of distinct CDR3 sequences, roughly a sixth of them present only once. Time point denoted: before trial treatment. The V gene end was trimmed by 1 base and the J gene end by 1 base; junction bases not matched to a gene: 4. Germline loops: CDR1 LGHDT, CDR2 YNNKEL (reference sequence). This CDR3 contains 16 residues.

The source material was PBMCs, sampled before treatment. The genes are TRBV3-1 and TRBJ2-1, with 7 bases that match TRBD1. This clonotype originated in a male donor with prostate cancer. CDR3 sequence: CASSQVGGRSYNEQFF. For the CDR3, the DNA is TGTGCCAGCAGCCAAGTAGGGGGCAGGTCCTACAATGAGCAGTTCTTC.